These T cell receptor beta chains were read from a single sample in a study. TCRdb reprocessed the 5' RACE reads via MiXCR and lists one record per CDR3 protein. Of tens of thousands of distinct CDR3 sequences in the sample, roughly 22% were seen once. The specimen was memory CD4+ T cells sorted from a lymph node. Every receptor here comes from a female donor with breast cancer. CDR3s leave out the opening cysteine and the closing phenylalanine or tryptophan.

CDR3: ASSRTGGNTIY
V: TRBV3-1
J: TRBJ1-3

CDR3: ASSQDTRAGLNTEAF
V: TRBV4-2
J: TRBJ1-1

CDR3: ASSEYNSEKLF
V: TRBV25-1
J: TRBJ1-4

CDR3: ASSLEFAGRQF
V: TRBV5-1
J: TRBJ2-1

CDR3: ASSLETWRPQA
V: TRBV7-7
J: TRBJ2-5

CDR3: ATTASNTGELF
V: TRBV10-3
J: TRBJ2-2

CDR3: ASSLWTGGGYT
V: TRBV7-2
J: TRBJ1-2

CDR3: ASSAGDRGYT
V: TRBV7-9
J: TRBJ1-2

CDR3: ASSFPSSTDTQY
V: TRBV7-2
J: TRBJ2-3

CDR3: ASSPGQGAGTEAF
V: TRBV12-3/TRBV12-4
J: TRBJ1-1

CDR3: ASSLVRTGGAIQY
V: TRBV5-6
J: TRBJ2-4

CDR3: ASSPTTGGDTDTQY
V: TRBV18
J: TRBJ2-3

CDR3: AILGGGPGGYT
V: TRBV6-1
J: TRBJ1-2

CDR3: ASSEALGHQGDEQY
V: TRBV6-1
J: TRBJ2-7

CDR3: ASIRQPKGETQY
V: TRBV6-2/TRBV6-3
J: TRBJ2-5

CDR3: ASSRVGFGELF
V: TRBV5-5
J: TRBJ2-2

CDR3: ASSQTENYEQY
V: TRBV4-2
J: TRBJ2-7

CDR3: ASSGGLGRGEQF
V: TRBV2
J: TRBJ2-1

CDR3: ASSFDSANTEAF
V: TRBV11-3
J: TRBJ1-1

CDR3: SARVGPGRGTEAF
V: TRBV20-1
J: TRBJ1-1

CDR3: ASSLDGTRDSPLH
V: TRBV5-6
J: TRBJ1-6

CDR3: ASSRKSGTEAF
V: TRBV6-5
J: TRBJ1-1

CDR3: SAHARGTAVSQY
V: TRBV20-1
J: TRBJ2-5

CDR3: ASSVGADSTNTEAF
V: TRBV9
J: TRBJ1-1

CDR3: ASSFSRGHLSGELF
V: TRBV12-3/TRBV12-4
J: TRBJ2-2

CDR3: ASGGYTEAF
V: TRBV25-1
J: TRBJ1-1

CDR3: ASSLTVSGNTIY
V: TRBV5-1
J: TRBJ1-3

CDR3: ASSSTGEQY
V: TRBV6-5
J: TRBJ2-7

CDR3: ASRSQGASYQETQY
V: TRBV28
J: TRBJ2-5

CDR3: ASKGPGQGANEQY
V: TRBV28
J: TRBJ2-7

CDR3: SARDRGKEQY
V: TRBV20-1
J: TRBJ2-7

CDR3: ASSYLRSRSAGKLF
V: TRBV6-2/TRBV6-3
J: TRBJ2-2

CDR3: ASSSGQADTQY
V: TRBV5-6
J: TRBJ2-3

CDR3: ASSLRLAGTTDTQY
V: TRBV7-2
J: TRBJ2-3

CDR3: ASSPNIQGGSETQY
V: TRBV7-2
J: TRBJ2-5

CDR3: ASSPDEGRYGYT
V: TRBV5-1
J: TRBJ1-2

CDR3: ASRQTSGANTEAF
V: TRBV5-4
J: TRBJ1-1

CDR3: ASGARSYGYT
V: TRBV28
J: TRBJ1-2